Listed below are T cell receptor beta chains from one sample, sequenced in a study of shared clonotypes between healthy human individuals. Measured with immunoSEQ multiplex PCR; TCRdb has only the in-frame clones, and not every one. The data hold a few hundred thousand clones, with roughly 96% observed a single time. The sequencing input was memory CD8+ T cells sorted from blood. The receptor source for this set is a man in his thirties or forties in good health. The conserved cysteine and the conserved F or W are not part of the CDR3 here. Some rows mark clone size as missing; the rest say once, few, many or name a class of expanded clone.

CDR3	size	V	J
ASSDYRGRAYNEQF	-	TRBV25-1	TRBJ2-1
ASSLYRGYEKLF	-	TRBV28	TRBJ1-4
ASSKQPLGRDEQF	-	TRBV21-1	TRBJ2-1
ACTTGRRTGELF	-	TRBV30	TRBJ2-2
ASSLAAGVLEQY	-	TRBV7-6	TRBJ2-7
ASSATSGFPKNIQY	-	TRBV11-1	TRBJ2-4
ASSYSRATGELF	once	TRBV6-6	TRBJ2-2
ASSEWPHYGYT	-	TRBV25-1	TRBJ1-2
ASSQDLGLAGGRSYNEQF	-	TRBV4-1	TRBJ2-1
ASSYGSPLQAF	-	TRBV6-5	TRBJ1-1
ASSFSQGTGPQPQH	once	TRBV7-9	TRBJ1-5
ASSYEDYGYT	once	TRBV28	TRBJ1-2
ASSGPSYGYT	few	TRBV6-1	TRBJ1-2
ASSPLADVRNEQF	once	TRBV27	TRBJ2-1
ASSLLGLAGETQY	-	TRBV5-1	TRBJ2-5
ASSFRDLSYEQY	-	TRBV21-1	TRBJ2-7
ASSPLGETQY	-	TRBV18	TRBJ2-5
ASSPWFSNQPQH	-	TRBV16	TRBJ1-5
ASSLGTGEGEQY	-	TRBV18	TRBJ2-7
ASSSPGANVLT	-	TRBV6-5	TRBJ2-6
ASSSPRIGDIQY	-	TRBV10-2	TRBJ2-4
AISEGTKSYNEQF	-	TRBV10-3	TRBJ2-1
ASSGSVDQPQH	-	TRBV19	TRBJ1-5
SVGPGLAGSNNEQF	-	TRBV29-1	TRBJ2-1
ASSSIDNNEQF	-	TRBV28	TRBJ2-1
ASSLVRAGRYTQY	-	TRBV7-9	TRBJ2-3
ASGTGGLQETQY	once	TRBV28	TRBJ2-5
ASSPGDRDQPQH	-	TRBV18	TRBJ1-5
AIRQDTEAF	-	TRBV10-3	TRBJ1-1
ASSIGTSSTDTQY	once	TRBV19	TRBJ2-3
AWSVPGYGYT	once	TRBV30	TRBJ1-2
ASSYWPGQTNSPLH	-	TRBV6-5	TRBJ1-6
ASRTATNEKLF	-	TRBV2	TRBJ1-4
AISESRQGNQPQH	-	TRBV10-3	TRBJ1-5
ASSLGGGPTYEQY	-	TRBV7-7	TRBJ2-7
ASSPGTGILGANVLT	-	TRBV11-2	TRBJ2-6
ASSYTGGENTEAF	-	TRBV2	TRBJ1-1
ASSLEGIEQY	-	TRBV7-9	TRBJ2-7
ASSSGGQTTGNTIY	-	TRBV5-1	TRBJ1-3
ASSATGGYRQPQH	-	TRBV28	TRBJ1-5
ASSLAGLRYEQY	once	TRBV28	TRBJ2-7
ASSSGISYEQY	-	TRBV7-9	TRBJ2-7
ASSRYSGRASYEQY	-	TRBV4-1	TRBJ2-7
ASAGEPTYEQY	-	TRBV10-3	TRBJ2-7
ASAIQGFGQNGISNQPQH	-	TRBV27	TRBJ1-5
ASSFHGYPQETQY	-	TRBV11-3	TRBJ2-5
ASSLVQGSNTGELF	-	TRBV5-1	TRBJ2-2
ASSPGRGLNTGELF	-	TRBV28	TRBJ2-2
ASSLAGATDTQY	-	TRBV6-5	TRBJ2-3
ASSRSTDTQY	-	TRBV28	TRBJ2-3
SAPLDGGGYLNYGYT	-	TRBV29-1	TRBJ1-2
ASSLRNEQF	-	TRBV28	TRBJ2-1
ASRLTRADTQY	-	TRBV2	TRBJ2-3
ATSRASGAAGGTETQY	-	TRBV15	TRBJ2-5
ASSNLNRDSTDTQY	-	TRBV5-4	TRBJ2-3
ASSRGSGRQSNEQF	-	TRBV4-1	TRBJ2-1
ASSSLGLAGAGKQF	-	TRBV28	TRBJ2-1
ASDFIGRAQFNQPQH	-	TRBV19	TRBJ1-5